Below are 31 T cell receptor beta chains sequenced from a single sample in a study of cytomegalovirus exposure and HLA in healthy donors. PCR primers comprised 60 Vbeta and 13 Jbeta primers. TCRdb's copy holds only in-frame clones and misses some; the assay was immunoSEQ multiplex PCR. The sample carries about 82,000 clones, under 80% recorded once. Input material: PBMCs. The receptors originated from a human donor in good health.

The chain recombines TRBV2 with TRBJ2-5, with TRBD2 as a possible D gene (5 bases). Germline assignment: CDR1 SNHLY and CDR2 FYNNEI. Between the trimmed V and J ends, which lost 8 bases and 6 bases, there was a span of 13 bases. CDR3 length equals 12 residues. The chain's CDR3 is CASGSEDKTQYF. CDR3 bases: TGTGCCAGCGGTTCGGAGGATAAGACCCAGTACTTC.

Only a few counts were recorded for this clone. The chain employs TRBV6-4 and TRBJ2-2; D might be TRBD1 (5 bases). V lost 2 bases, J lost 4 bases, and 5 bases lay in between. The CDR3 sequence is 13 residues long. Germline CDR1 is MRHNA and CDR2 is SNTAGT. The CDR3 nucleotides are TGTGCCAGCAGTGACAGGGGCACCGGGGAGCTGTTTTTT. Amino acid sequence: CASSDRGTGELFF.

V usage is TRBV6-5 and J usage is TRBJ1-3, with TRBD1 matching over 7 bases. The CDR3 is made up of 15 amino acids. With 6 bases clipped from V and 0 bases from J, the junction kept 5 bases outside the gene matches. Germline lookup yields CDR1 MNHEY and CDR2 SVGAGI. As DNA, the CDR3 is TGTGCCAGCAGGACGGACAGGTCCTCTGGAAACACCATATATTTT. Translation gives CASRTDRSSGNTIYF.

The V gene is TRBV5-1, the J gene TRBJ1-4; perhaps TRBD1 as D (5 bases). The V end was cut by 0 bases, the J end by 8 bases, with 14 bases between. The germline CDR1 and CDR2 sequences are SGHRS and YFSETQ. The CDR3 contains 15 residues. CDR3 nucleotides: TGCGCCAGCAGCTTGGAGTGGGGGGTGGAGGAAAAACTGTTTTTT. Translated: CASSLEWGVEEKLFF.

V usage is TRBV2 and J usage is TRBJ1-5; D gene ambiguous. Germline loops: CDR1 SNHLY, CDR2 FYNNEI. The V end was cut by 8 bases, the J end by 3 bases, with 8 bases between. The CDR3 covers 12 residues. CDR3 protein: CASGLINQPQHF. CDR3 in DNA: TGTGCCAGCGGACTTATCAATCAGCCCCAGCATTTT.

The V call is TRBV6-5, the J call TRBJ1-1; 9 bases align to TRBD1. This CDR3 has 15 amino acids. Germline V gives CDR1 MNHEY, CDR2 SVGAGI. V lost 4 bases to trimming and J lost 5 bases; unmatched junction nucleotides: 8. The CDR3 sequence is CASSSVGTGRTEAFF. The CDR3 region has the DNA TGTGCCAGCAGTTCGGTTGGGACAGGGCGGACTGAAGCTTTCTTT.

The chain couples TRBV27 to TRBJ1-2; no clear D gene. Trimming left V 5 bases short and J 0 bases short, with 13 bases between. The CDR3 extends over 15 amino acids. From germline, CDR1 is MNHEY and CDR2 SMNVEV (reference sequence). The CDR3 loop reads CASSPRHSTNYGYTF. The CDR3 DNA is TGTGCCAGCAGTCCAAGGCACAGCACTAACTATGGCTACACCTTC.

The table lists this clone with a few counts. The DNA of the CDR3 is TGTGCCAGCAGCTTGTTCAGGGGGCAGGAGACCCAGTACTTC. Its protein is CASSLFRGQETQYF. The chain has TRBV5-8 and TRBJ2-5, with TRBD1 matching over 8 bases. V shed 1 base and J 5 bases; nucleotides not matched to a gene: 4. Germline lookup yields CDR1 SGHTS and CDR2 YDEGEE. The CDR3 extends over 14 amino acids.

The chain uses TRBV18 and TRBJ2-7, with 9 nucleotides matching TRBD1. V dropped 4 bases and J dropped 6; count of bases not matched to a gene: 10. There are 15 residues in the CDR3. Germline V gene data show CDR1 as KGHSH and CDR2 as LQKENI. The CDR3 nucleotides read TGTGCCAGCTCACGACTACCGGGACAGGGCGTCGAGCAGTACTTC. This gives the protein CASSRLPGQGVEQYF.

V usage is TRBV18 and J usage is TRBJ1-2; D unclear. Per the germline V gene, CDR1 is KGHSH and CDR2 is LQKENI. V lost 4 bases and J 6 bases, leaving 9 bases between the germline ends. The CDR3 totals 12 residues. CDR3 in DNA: TGTGCCAGCTCACTTGACACGGATGGCTACACCTTC. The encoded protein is CASSLDTDGYTF.

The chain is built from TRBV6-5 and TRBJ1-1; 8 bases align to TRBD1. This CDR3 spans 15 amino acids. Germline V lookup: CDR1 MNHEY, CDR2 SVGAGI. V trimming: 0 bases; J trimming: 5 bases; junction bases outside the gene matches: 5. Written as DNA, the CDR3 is TGTGCCAGCAGTTACTCGAAACAGGGGGGGACTGAAGCTTTCTTT. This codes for CASSYSKQGGTEAFF.

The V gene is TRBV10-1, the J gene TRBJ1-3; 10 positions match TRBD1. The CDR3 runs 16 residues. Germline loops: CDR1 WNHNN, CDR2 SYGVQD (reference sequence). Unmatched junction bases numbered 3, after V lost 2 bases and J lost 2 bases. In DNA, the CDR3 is TGCGCCAGCAGTGAGACCGGGACAGGGGCTGGAAACACCATATATTTT. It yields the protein CASSETGTGAGNTIYF.

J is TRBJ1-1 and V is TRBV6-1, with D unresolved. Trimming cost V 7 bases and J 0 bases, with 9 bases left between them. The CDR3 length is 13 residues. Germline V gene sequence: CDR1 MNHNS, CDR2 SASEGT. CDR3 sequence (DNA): TGTGCCAGCAACCCAGGAATGAACACTGAAGCTTTCTTT. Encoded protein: CASNPGMNTEAFF.

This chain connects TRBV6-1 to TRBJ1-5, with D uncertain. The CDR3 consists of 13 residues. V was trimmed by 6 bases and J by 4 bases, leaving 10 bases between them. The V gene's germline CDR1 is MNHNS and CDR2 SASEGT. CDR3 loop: CASRRSLNQPQHF. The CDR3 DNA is TGTGCCAGCAGGCGGTCCTTAAATCAGCCCCAGCATTTT.

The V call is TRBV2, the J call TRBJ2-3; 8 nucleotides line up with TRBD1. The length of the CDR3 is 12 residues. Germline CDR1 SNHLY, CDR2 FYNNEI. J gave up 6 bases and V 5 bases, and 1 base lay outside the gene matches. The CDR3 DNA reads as TGTGCCAGCAGTAGACAGGGGGATACGCAGTATTTT. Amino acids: CASSRQGDTQYF.

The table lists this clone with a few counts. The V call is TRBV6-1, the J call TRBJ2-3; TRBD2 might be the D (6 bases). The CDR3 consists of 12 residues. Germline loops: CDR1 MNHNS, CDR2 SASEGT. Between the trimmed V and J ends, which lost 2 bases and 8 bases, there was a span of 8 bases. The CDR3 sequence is CASSELGGTQYF. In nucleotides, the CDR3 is TGTGCCAGCAGTGAATTGGGGGGTACGCAGTATTTT.

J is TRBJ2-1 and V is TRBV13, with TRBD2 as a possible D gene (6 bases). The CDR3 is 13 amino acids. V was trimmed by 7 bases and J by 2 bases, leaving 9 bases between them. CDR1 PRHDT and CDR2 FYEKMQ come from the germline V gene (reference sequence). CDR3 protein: CASTKRAYNEQFF. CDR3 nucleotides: TGTGCCAGCACCAAGCGGGCCTACAATGAGCAGTTCTTC.

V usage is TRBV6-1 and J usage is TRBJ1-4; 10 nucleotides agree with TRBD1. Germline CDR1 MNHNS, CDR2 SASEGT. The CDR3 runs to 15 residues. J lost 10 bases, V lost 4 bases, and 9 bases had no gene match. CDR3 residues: CASSGGLRTGGKLFF. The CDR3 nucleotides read TGTGCCAGCAGTGGGGGACTAAGGACAGGGGGAAAACTGTTTTTT.

The CDR3 is CASSRGSGNTIYF. The CDR3 DNA reads TGCGCCAGCAGTAGGGGATCTGGAAACACCATATATTTT. V is TRBV5-1 and J is TRBJ1-3; possibly TRBD1 for D (5 bases). V was clipped by 5 bases and J by 1 base, with 7 bases between them. The CDR3 length is 13 residues. The germline gives CDR1 SGHRS, CDR2 YFSETQ.

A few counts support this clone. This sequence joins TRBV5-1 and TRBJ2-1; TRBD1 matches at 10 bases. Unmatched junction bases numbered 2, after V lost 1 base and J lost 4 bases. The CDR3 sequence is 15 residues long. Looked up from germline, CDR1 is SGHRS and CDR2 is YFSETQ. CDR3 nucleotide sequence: TGCGCCAGCAGCTTGTTGGGACAGGGGTACAATGAGCAGTTCTTC. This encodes CASSLLGQGYNEQFF.

For the CDR3, the DNA is TGTGCCAGCAGTAGGACAGGGCTTTTTTCACCCCTCCACTTT. Translated, it gives CASSRTGLFSPLHF. The chain has TRBV28 and TRBJ1-6; TRBD1 agrees at 8 bases. The V gene end was trimmed by 5 bases and the J gene end by 9 bases; junction bases not matched to a gene: 6. CDR3 length equals 14 residues. Germline CDR1 MDHEN, CDR2 SYDVKM.

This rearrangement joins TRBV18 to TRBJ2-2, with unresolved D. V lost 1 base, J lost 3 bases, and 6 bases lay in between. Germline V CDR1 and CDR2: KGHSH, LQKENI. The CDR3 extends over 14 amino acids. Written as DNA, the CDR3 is TGTGCCAGCTCACCACTTCCCTACACCGGGGAGCTGTTTTTT. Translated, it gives CASSPLPYTGELFF. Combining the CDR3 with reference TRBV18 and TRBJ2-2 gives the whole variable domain NAGVMQNPRHLVRRRGQEARLRCSPMKGHSHVYWYRQLPEEGLKFMVYLQKENIIDESGMPKERFSAEFPKEGPSILRIQQVVRGDSAAYFCASSPLPYTGELFFGEGSRLTVL.

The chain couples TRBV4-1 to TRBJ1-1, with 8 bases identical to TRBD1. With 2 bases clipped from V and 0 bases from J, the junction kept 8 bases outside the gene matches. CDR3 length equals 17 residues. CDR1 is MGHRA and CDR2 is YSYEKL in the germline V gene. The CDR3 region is CASSQRRTGRMNTEAFF. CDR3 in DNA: TGCGCCAGCAGCCAAAGGAGGACAGGGCGCATGAACACTGAAGCTTTCTTT.

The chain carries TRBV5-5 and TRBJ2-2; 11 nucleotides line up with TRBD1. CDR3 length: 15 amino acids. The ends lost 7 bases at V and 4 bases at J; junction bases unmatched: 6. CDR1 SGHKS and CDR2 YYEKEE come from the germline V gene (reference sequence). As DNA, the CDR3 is TGTGCCAGCGAACGCGGGACAGGGGGCACCGGGGAGCTGTTTTTT. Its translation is CASERGTGGTGELFF.

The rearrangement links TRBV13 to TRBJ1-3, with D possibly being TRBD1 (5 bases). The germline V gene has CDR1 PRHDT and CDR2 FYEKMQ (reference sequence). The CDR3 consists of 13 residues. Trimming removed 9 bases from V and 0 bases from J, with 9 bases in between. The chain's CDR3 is CASRQNSGNTIYF. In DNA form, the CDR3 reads TGTGCCAGTCGACAGAACTCTGGAAACACCATATATTTT.

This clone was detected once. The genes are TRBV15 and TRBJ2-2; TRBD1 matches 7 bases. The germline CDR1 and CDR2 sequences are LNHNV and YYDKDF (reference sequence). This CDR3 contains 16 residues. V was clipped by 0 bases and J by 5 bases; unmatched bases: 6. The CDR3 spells CATSRDQGRGTGELFF. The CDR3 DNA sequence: TGTGCCACCAGCAGAGATCAGGGCAGGGGGACCGGGGAGCTGTTTTTT.

CDR3 loop: CASSAQGTGNTIYF. The DNA of the CDR3 is TGTGCCAGCAGCGCGCAGGGAACTGGAAACACCATATATTTT. The chain carries TRBV9 and TRBJ1-3, with a possible D match to TRBD1 (5 bases). There are 14 residues in the CDR3. Per germline, CDR1 SGDLS and CDR2 YYNGEE. V was cut by 3 bases and J by 2 bases, with 9 bases left in between.

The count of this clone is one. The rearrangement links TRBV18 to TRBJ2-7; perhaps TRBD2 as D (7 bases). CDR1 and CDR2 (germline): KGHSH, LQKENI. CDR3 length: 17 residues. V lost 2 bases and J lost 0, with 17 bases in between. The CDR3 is CASSPTSGGGSSYEQYF. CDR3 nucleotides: TGTGCCAGCTCACCAACGTCGGGCGGGGGCTCCTCCTACGAGCAGTACTTC.

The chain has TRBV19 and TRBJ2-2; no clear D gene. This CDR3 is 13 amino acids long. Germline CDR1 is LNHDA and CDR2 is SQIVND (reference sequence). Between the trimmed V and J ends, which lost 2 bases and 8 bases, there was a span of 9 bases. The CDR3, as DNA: TGTGCCAGTAGTATACACTCCTATGGGGAGCTGTTTTTT. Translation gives CASSIHSYGELFF.

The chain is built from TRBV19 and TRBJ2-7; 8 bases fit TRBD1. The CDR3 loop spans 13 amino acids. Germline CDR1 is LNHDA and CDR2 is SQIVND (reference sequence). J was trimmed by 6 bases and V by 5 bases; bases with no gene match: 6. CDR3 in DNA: TGTGCCAGTAGTCTCGGGACAGGCTTCGAGCAGTACTTC. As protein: CASSLGTGFEQYF.

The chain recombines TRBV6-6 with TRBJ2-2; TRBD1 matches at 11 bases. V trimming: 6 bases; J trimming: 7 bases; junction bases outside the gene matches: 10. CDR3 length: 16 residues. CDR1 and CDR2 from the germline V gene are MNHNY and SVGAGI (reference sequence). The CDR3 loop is CASRAGQGVLSGELFF. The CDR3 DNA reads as TGTGCCAGCAGGGCGGGACAGGGGGTTTTAAGCGGGGAGCTGTTTTTT.